This passage covers 3 T cell receptor beta chains from one sample sequenced in a study of blood T cell repertoires in COVID-19. Assay used: immunoSEQ multiplex PCR; TCRdb lists only in-frame clones, some missing. This sample yields 60,000 or so clones, of which approximately 90% are seen a single time; approximately 15% belongs to the top ten. Sequencing used peripheral blood. These receptors originate from a human donor with active COVID-19. The donor label of this sample is uncertain.

This chain uses TRBV6-1 with TRBJ2-5, with D possibly matching TRBD2 (5 bases). The V gene lost 3 bases and the J gene lost 2 bases, with 10 bases spanning the gap. The CDR3 covers 14 residues. In germline, CDR1 is MNHNS, CDR2 SASEGT. The CDR3 DNA reads TGTGCCAGCAGTGATCGGAGGTCACAAGAGACCCAGTACTTC. Protein sequence: CASSDRRSQETQYF.

This rearrangement joins TRBV6-5 to TRBJ1-2, with 7 bases matching TRBD1. V dropped 5 bases and J dropped 4; count of bases not matched to a gene: 7. Germline CDR1 reads MNHEY; CDR2 reads SVGAGI. This CDR3 contains 14 residues. The CDR3, as DNA: TGTGCCAGCAGTAGGGGGCGCGGAGGCTATGGCTACACCTTC. Protein product: CASSRGRGGYGYTF.

The V and J genes are TRBV5-1 and TRBJ2-1, with D perhaps matching TRBD2 (5 bases). This CDR3 is built from 15 residues. Germline V CDR1 and CDR2: SGHRS, YFSETQ. Trimming shortened V by 3 bases and J by 2 bases, and 12 bases separated the two germline ends. The CDR3 nucleotides are TGCGCCAGCAGCTGGAAGCGGCCGCCCTACAATGAGCAGTTCTTC. Translating it yields CASSWKRPPYNEQFF.